The subject of this entry is one T cell receptor beta chain. Its antigen remains unidentified. A clone one base away is much larger, so this may be a read error. TCRdb fed the PCR reads into MiXCR, producing one record per CDR3 protein. In the table there are just under 20,000 distinct CDR3 sequences, about a fifth of which are singletons. For naive CD8 T cells, sorting used the CD8+CD4-CCR7+CD45RA+ phenotype. This sample was included in a study of molecular identifiers for immune sequencing clone quantification. V was trimmed by 11 bases and J by 4 bases, leaving 16 bases between them. The CDR3 runs 13 residues. Germline CDR1 reads SNHLY; CDR2 reads FYNNEI. Overall study findings and caveats: Under 1% of molecules in naive cells, but over 97% of effector molecules, belonged to clones above 20 RNA copies.

The sequenced material came from naive CD8+ T cells from blood, with Jurkat cell RNA spiked in. Sample subset: FACS-sorted CD8+CD4-CCR7+CD45RA+ naive T cells. The gene calls are TRBV2 and TRBJ2-3, with D perhaps TRBD1 or TRBD2 (6 bases each). The sequence was obtained from a human donor in good health. Some libraries in this study had Jurkat cell RNA spiked in. Here the CDR3 DNA reads TGTGCCCGACGAGTCGGGGGCGCAGATACGCAGTATTTT. Translation: CARRVGGADTQYF.